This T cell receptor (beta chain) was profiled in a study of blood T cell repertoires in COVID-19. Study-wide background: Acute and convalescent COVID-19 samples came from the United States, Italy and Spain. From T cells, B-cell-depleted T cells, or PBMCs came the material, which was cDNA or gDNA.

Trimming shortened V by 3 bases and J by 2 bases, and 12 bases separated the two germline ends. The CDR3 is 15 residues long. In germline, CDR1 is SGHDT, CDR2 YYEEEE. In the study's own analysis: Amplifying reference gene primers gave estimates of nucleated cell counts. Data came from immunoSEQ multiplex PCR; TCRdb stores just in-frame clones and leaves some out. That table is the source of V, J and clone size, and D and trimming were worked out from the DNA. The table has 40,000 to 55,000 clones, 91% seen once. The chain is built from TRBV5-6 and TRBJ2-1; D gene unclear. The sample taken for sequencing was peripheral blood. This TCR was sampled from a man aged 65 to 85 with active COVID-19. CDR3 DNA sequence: TGTGCCAGCAGCTCCCTTATAAGAGCCTACAATGAGCAGTTCTTC. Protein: CASSSLIRAYNEQFF. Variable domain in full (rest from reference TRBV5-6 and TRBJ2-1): DAGVTQSPTHLIKTRGQQVTLRCSPKSGHDTVSWYQQALGQGPQFIFQYYEEEERQRGNFPDRFSGHQFPNYSSELNVNALLLGDSALYLCASSSLIRAYNEQFFGPGTRLTVL.